This TCR beta chain was identified in a study of tumor-infiltrating lymphocytes in primary liver carcinoma. Worth noting for this clonotype: The antigen is undetermined. Sequence at one end of the junction differs from germline and may be a read error.

The germline gives CDR1 MNHEY, CDR2 SVGAGI. The CDR3 spans 17 residues. Synthesis of TCR beta cDNA was carried out from 450 to 500 ng total RNA with a constant-region primer. Slightly modified ARM-PCR, run as three nested multiplex PCR rounds, produced the TCR beta libraries. TRBV1-TRBV30 forward primers paired with a C-beta reverse primer drove the first two PCR rounds, approximately 11 cycles each. TCRdb re-analysed the multiplex PCR reads in MiXCR, keeping a single row per CDR3 protein. The sample records about 190,000 distinct CDR3 sequences, around four fifths being singletons. Study observations and caveats: Lesser overlap characterized tumor-adjacent and tumor-blood pairs relative to tumor region pairs.

For each extraction, RNA and DNA were obtained together from approximately 20-30 mg of unsorted bulk tissue. Tumor samples all exceeded 80% viable tumor cells. The chain has TRBV6-5 and TRBJ2-6; a weak D match, TRBD1 (6 bases). The source material was tumor tissue from primary liver carcinoma. This clonotype originated in a man aged 40-49 years with primary liver carcinoma and hepatitis B virus infection. As DNA, the CDR3 is TGTGCCAGCAGTTCCCAGACAGGCAGCTCTGGGGCCAACGTTCTGACTTTC. Its translation: CASSSQTGSSGANVLTF.